This TCR beta chain stems from a study of long-term antiretroviral therapy in people with HIV. Each participant with HIV received care in the United States. Run at survey level, the immunoSEQ assay was version v3.0. Each sample had sequencing targeting about 40,000-55,000 T-cell genomes. Clones were sequenced by immunoSEQ multiplex PCR, and TCRdb holds only the in-frame ones, with some missing. Here the sample spans some 22,000 clones, 79% being singletons. Study-level results: Collection of the blood took place between about 2003 and 2018. The ART regimens in use then may have been less effective than current ones. Data on ART adherence, viral resistance or therapy changes were unavailable.

The CDR3 covers 12 residues. Trimming took 9 bases from V and 12 from J, leaving 15 bases between them. Germline V gives CDR1 LNHDA, CDR2 SQIVND (reference sequence). Concerning this clone itself: The antigen is undetermined.

Sequenced material: unsorted PBMCs, taken 4.1 years after starting antiretroviral therapy. This TCR was sampled from a middle-aged woman with HIV. This chain connects TRBV19 to TRBJ2-6; D not resolved. Here the CDR3 DNA reads TGTGCCAGCCGGACCTTTTACGGCGTCCTGACTTTC. Amino acid sequence: CASRTFYGVLTF.